The clone carrying this T cell receptor (beta chain) came up many times. Its antigen remains unidentified. The source of the sample is a study of CD8 T cells in ankylosing spondylitis. V lost 3 bases, J lost 5 bases, and 11 bases lay in between. Per the germline V gene, CDR1 is SGHRS and CDR2 is YFSETQ. The CDR3 contains 14 residues. Study-wide results and limits: Relatively rare in peripheral blood, disease-linked clones were also CD8+.

As the method for making TCR beta libraries, quantitative 5'-RACE with molecular barcodes was used. TCRdb used MiXCR to reprocess the 5' RACE reads, holding one entry per CDR3 protein. The sample shows around 140,000 distinct CDR3 sequences, about an eighth of them seen only once. The sequence came from a female donor with ankylosing spondylitis or in good health (not recorded which). The specimen was blood, either unsorted or a sorted T cell fraction (not recorded which). The chain couples TRBV5-1 to TRBJ2-2, with TRBD2 as a possible D gene (5 bases). Written as DNA, the CDR3 is TGCGCCAGCAGCTCAAGCGGTACTACCGGGGAGCTGTTTTTT. Amino acids: CASSSSGTTGELFF.